The T cell receptor beta chain described here comes from a study of T-cell memory formation after mild COVID-19. General observations from the study: Clones that contracted from day 15 to 85 were balanced CD4/CD8, while later expanders leaned CD4+. The authors did not confirm SARS-CoV-2 specificity of second-wave clones peaking day 37. Among CD4+ contracting clones, most were CM and EM, and CD8+ ones EMRA.

This clonotype occurred many times. Its antigen is unknown. TCRdb analysed the 5' RACE reads with MiXCR anew, one entry per CDR3 protein. Found here are some 280,000 distinct CDR3 sequences, under 20% of them singletons; the top ten hold 23%. CDR1 is SGHTA, CDR2 FQGNSA, per germline. This CDR3 has 14 amino acids. Losses at the gene ends were 6 bases for V and 3 bases for J; bases not matched to a gene: 7. This receptor was identified in a man aged 18 to 35 who had mild COVID-19 (a few samples of this study predate the infection). Cell type and time point are not known. The chain recombines TRBV7-2 with TRBJ1-1; 7 nucleotides agree with TRBD1. The sequenced material came from PBMCs or a T cell subset sorted from them (not recorded which). CDR3 sequence reads: CASRVPGQYTEAFF. For the CDR3, the DNA is TGTGCCAGCAGGGTTCCGGGACAGTACACTGAAGCTTTCTTT.